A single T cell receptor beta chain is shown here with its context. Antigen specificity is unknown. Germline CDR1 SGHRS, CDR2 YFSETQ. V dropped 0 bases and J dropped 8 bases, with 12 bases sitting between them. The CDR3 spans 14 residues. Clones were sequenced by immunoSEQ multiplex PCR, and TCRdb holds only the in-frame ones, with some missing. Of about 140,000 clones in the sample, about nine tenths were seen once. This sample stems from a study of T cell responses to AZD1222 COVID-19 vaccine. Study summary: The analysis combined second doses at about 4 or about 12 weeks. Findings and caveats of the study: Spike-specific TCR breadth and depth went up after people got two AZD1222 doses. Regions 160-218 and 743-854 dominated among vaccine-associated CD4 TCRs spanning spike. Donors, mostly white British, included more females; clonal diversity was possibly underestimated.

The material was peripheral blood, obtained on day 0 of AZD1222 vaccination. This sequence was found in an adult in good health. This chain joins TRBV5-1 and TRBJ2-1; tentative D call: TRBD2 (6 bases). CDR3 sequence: CASSLGRVGDEQFF. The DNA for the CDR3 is TGCGCCAGCAGCTTGGGGAGGGTCGGGGATGAGCAGTTCTTC.